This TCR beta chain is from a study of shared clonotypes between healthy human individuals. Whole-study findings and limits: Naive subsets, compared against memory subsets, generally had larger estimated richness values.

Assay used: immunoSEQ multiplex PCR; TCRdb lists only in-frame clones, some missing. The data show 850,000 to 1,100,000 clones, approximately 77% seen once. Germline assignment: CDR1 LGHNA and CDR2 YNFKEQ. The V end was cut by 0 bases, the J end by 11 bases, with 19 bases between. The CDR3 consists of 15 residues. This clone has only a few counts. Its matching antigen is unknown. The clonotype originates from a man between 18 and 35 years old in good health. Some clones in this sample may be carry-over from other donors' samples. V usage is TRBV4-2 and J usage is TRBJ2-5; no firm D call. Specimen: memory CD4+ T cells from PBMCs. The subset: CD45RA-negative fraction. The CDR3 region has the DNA TGTGCCAGCAGCCAAGAATCCATCAGCTCCTACGGGCAGTACTTC. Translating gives CASSQESISSYGQYF.